These 8 T cell receptor beta chains share one sample of origin, sequenced in a study of blood T cells in healthy people across ages. A sample-barcoded 5' primer and a J-beta primer mix were used in a second PCR of roughly 7 to 11 cycles. Via MiXCR, TCRdb re-called the 5' RACE reads, giving one row per CDR3 protein. The data contain approximately 360,000 distinct CDR3 sequences, over 45% of them singletons. Sequencing was done on a sample of blood. The receptors were gathered from a man aged 55 to 70 in good health.

The chain joins TRBV7-6 to TRBJ1-1; D is unresolved. Deletions cut 4 bases from V and 1 base from J, with 7 bases between. The CDR3 loop spans 13 amino acids. Germline CDR1 and CDR2: SGHVS and FNYEAQ. The DNA of the CDR3 is TGTGCCAGCAGCTCCGACACGAACACTGAAGCTTTCTTT. Translating it yields CASSSDTNTEAFF.

The chain has TRBV28 and TRBJ2-7, with D maybe TRBD2 (6 bases). Germline V gene data show CDR1 as MDHEN and CDR2 as SYDVKM. The V gene lost 9 bases and the J gene lost 0 bases, with 12 bases spanning the gap. This CDR3 comprises 13 residues. The CDR3 protein is CASSGPTSYEQYF. The DNA of the CDR3 is TGTGCCAGTAGCGGCCCCACCTCCTACGAGCAGTACTTC.

The rearrangement links TRBV9 to TRBJ2-1, with TRBD2 as a possible D gene (6 bases). This CDR3 is 16 amino acids long. The germline V gene has CDR1 SGDLS and CDR2 YYNGEE. Trimming took off 4 bases at V and 5 bases at J, with 19 bases between the two ends. CDR3 bases: TGTGCCAGCAGCCACTCGACGCGGCGGGGTGACAATGAGCAGTTCTTC. It yields the protein CASSHSTRRGDNEQFF.

By share of the sample, this clonotype is medium-sized. The rearrangement links TRBV27 to TRBJ2-7; D unresolved. With 1 base removed from V and 5 bases from J, the gap between germline ends came to 9 bases. The CDR3 consists of 13 residues. Germline assignment: CDR1 MNHEY and CDR2 SMNVEV (reference sequence). CDR3 bases: TGTGCCAGCAGTTTATTCTCGTCTGACGAGCAGTACTTC. Protein: CASSLFSSDEQYF.

This clonotype was detected only once. Here the CDR3 reads CSVDRGSSTDTQYF. In nucleotides, the CDR3 is TGCAGCGTTGACAGGGGGTCAAGCACAGATACGCAGTATTTT. This chain links TRBV29-1 with TRBJ2-3; 7 nucleotides agree with TRBD1. Trimming removed 3 bases from V and 0 bases from J; junction bases left unmatched: 3. In germline, CDR1 is SQVTM, CDR2 ANQGSEA. This CDR3 is 14 amino acids long.

In regard to this clonotype: A read error may explain this, as a much larger clone is one base away. The rearrangement links TRBV12-3 or TRBV12-4 to TRBJ2-3; TRBD2 is a possible D gene (5 bases). The CDR3 has 15 residues. Trimming removed 5 bases from V and 4 bases from J, with 16 bases in between. CDR3 sequence reads: CASSGTRAGADTQYF. The DNA for the CDR3 is TGTGCCAGCAGTGGAACTAGGGCTGGCGCAGATACGCAGTATTTT.

This chain links TRBV9 with TRBJ2-5; TRBD2 agrees at 10 bases. The J call may be incorrect, as the DNA end agrees better with TRBJ2-7. Germline V gives CDR1 SGDLS, CDR2 YYNGEE. The CDR3 runs to 15 residues. CDR3 nucleotides: TGTGCCAGCAGCGTAGGAACTAGCGGGAAGGTCGAGCAGTACTTC. It yields the protein CASSVGTSGKVEQYF.

The sample holds a few counts of this clonotype. The chain combines TRBV21-1 with TRBJ2-3. TRBV21-1 is a pseudogene segment. The length of the CDR3 is 10 residues. The CDR3 reads CASSPHAQYF. CDR3 nucleotide sequence: TGTGCCAGCAGCCCCCATGCGCAGTATTTT.